This T cell receptor beta chain was profiled in a study of OX40 agonist ivuxolimab in advanced cancers. General study findings and limits: Clonal expansion was seen in CD4+ and CD8+ blood T cells by week 6 at 0.1 to 3.0 mg/kg.

Turning to this clone: The target antigen is unknown. Distinct nucleotide sequences in the sample also encode this CDR3.

Assay used: immunoSEQ multiplex PCR; TCRdb lists only in-frame clones, some missing. The data hold tens of thousands of clones, with 91% observed a single time. The CDR3 sequence is 11 residues long. From germline, CDR1 is SEHNR and CDR2 FQNEAQ (reference sequence). The V and J ends lost 2 bases and 6 bases respectively, with 4 bases between them. The sequencing here drew on CD4+ or CD8+ T cells sorted from blood, taken in a trial of the OX40 agonist ivuxolimab. This receptor was taken from an adult with an advanced solid tumor such as melanoma, head and neck, liver or kidney cancer. The chain carries TRBV7-9 and TRBJ1-1; D is unresolved. CDR3: CASSLSPEAFF. The CDR3 nucleotides are TGTGCCAGCAGCTTATCGCCTGAAGCTTTCTTT.